This T cell receptor (beta chain) was captured in a study of beta chain features in type 1 diabetes. The wider study: Examination covered approximately 100 million sorted cells spanning all samples.

There are 13 residues in the CDR3. CDR1 is SEHNR and CDR2 is FQNEAQ in the germline V gene (reference sequence). V lost 3 bases, J lost 8 bases, and 4 bases stayed unmatched. CD4+ cells of the naive, central memory, regulatory and stem cell-like memory types were sorted via CD45RO/CCR7/CD25/CD127/CD95/CD27. Sequencing targeted expressed TCRB transcripts, as all isolated RNA had been reverse transcribed. Assay used: immunoSEQ multiplex PCR; TCRdb lists only in-frame clones, some missing. The sample yields approximately 470,000 clones, roughly 31% seen once. The TCR originated in a man younger than 30 in good health. Sequencing was carried out using naive CD4+ T cells from blood. The chain employs TRBV7-9 and TRBJ2-4; 7 bases line up with TRBD2. CDR3 DNA: TGTGCCAGCAGCTTCAGCGGGACGGACATTCAGTACTTC. Amino acid sequence: CASSFSGTDIQYF.